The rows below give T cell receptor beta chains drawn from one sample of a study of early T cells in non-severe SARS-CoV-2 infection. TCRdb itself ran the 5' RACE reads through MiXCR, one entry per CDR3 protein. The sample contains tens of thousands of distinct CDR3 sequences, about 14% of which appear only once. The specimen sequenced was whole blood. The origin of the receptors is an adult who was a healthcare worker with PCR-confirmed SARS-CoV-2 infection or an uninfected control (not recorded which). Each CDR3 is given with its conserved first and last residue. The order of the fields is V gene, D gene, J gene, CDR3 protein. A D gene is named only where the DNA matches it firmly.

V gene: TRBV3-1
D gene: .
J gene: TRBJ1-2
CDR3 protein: CASSRTRTYTTYDYTF

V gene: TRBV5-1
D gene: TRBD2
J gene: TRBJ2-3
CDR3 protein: CASSFLAGSTDTQYF

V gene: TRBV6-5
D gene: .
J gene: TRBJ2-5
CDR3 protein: CASTPRGAASETQYF

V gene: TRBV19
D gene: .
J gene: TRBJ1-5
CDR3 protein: CATNRGGFSNQPQHF

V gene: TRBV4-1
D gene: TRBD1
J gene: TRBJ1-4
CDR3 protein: CASSLGQGSEKLFF

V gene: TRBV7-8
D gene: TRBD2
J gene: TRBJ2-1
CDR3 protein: CASSLIAGRSYNEQFF

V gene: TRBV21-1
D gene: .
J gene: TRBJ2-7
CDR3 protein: CASSKWAVSSYEQYF

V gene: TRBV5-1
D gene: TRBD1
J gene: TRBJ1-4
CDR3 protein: CASSYPSGTGDEKLFF

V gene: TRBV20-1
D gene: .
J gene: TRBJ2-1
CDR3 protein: CSARLGPGDNEQFF

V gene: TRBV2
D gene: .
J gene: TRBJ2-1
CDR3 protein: CASRRQGSNEQFF

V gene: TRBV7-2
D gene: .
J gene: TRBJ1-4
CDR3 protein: CASSLVVGDNEKLFF

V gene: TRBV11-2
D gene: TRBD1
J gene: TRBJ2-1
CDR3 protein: CASSLYSGTGVSNEQFF

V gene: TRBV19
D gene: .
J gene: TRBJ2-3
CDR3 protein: CASNRGQGLGDTQYF

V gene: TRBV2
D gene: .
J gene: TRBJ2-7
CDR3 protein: CASSEALSGLPYEQYF

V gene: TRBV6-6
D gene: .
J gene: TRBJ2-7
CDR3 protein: CASRQGDFDEQYF

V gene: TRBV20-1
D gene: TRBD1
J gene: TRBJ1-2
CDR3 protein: CSANTMKTGATYGYTF

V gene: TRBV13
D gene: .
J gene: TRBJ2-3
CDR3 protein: CASSFRANSDTQYF

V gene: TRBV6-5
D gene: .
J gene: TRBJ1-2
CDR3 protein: CASSYYEPGIYGYTF

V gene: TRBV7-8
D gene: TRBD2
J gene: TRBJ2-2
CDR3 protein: CASRGLAGVGELFF

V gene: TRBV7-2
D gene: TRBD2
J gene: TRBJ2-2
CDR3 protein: CATAVGSGSIGELFF

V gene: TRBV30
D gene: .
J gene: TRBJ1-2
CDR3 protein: CARRGGGTNYGYTF

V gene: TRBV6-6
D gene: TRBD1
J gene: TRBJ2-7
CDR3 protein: CASLYDGQGHEQYF

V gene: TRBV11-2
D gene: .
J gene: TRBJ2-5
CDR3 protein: CASNGNQETQYF

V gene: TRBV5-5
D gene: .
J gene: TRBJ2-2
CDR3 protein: CASSGGVPGLGTGELFF

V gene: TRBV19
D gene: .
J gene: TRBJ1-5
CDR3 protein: CASRVSSGSNQPQHF

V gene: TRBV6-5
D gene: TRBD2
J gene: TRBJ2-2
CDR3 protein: CASSPNGGVAGELFF

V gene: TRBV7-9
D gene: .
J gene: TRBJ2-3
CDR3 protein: CASSALTDTQYF

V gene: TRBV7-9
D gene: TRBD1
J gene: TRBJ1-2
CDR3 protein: CASSSSESGGRFYGYTF

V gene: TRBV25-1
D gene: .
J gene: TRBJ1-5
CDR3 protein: CASSLQDGQPQHF

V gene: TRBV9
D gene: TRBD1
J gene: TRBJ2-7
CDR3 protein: CASSVADRGGTSYEQYF

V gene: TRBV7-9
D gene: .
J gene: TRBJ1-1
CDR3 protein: CASNVSPQGVGTEAFF

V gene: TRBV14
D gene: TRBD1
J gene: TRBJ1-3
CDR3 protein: CASSHLLPGQGTGNTIYF

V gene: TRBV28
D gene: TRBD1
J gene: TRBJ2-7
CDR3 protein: CASSSGQVPLVQYF

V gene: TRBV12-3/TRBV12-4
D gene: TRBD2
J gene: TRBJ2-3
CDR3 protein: CASSPVAGSSTDTQYF

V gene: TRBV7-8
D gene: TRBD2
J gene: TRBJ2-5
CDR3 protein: CASNQQLAGGPETQYF

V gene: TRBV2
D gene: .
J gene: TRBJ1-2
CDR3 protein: CASSGGRLLDGYTF

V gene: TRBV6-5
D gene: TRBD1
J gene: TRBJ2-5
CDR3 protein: CASSYRGTGTQETQYF

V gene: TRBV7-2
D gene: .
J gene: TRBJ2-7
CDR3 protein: CASSRVGGYEQYF

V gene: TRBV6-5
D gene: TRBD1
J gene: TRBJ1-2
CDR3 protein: CASSTPRTGNYGYTF

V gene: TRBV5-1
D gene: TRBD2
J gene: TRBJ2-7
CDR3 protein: CASSLGRLAGTYEQYF

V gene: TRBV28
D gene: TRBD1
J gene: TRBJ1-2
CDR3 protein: CASSLSGTGEGGYTF

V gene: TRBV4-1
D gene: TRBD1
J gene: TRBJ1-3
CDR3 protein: CASSLTTGTGNTIYF

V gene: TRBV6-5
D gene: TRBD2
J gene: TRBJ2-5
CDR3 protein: CASSRRNSGGGTKEETQYF

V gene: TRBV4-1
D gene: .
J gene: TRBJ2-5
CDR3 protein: CASSQDSGTQYF

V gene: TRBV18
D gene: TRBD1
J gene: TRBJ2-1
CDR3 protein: CASSPLDRSSYNEQFF

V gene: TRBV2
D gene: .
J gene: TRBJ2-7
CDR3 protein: CASSREGQVYEQYF

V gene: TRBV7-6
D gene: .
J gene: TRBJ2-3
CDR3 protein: CASSSQLPTTDTQYF

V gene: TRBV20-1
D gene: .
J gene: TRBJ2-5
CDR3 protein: CSASQIQETQYF

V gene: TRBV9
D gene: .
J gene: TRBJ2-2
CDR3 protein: CASSVNSHIPGELFF

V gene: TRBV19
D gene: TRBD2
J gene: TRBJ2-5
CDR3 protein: CASSTRRGVQETQYF

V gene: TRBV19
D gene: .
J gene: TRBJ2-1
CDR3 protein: CASNVGRSDYNEQFF

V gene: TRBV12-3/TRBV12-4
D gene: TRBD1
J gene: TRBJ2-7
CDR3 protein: CASSLGQGQYF

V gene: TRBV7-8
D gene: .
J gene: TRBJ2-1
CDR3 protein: CASSGGVMNEQFF

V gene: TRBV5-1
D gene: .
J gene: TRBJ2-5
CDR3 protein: CASSLGAAAEETQYF